This T cell receptor (beta chain) comes out of a study of blood T cell repertoires in COVID-19. At the level of the study: T cells, B-cell-depleted T cells, or PBMCs provided the cDNA or gDNA that served as material.

Under the authors' procedure: Reference gene primers were amplified, and this amplification served to estimate nucleated cell counts. Only in-frame clones appear in the TCRdb table, and some are missing; sequencing was by immunoSEQ multiplex PCR. V and J calls and clone size come straight from that table; D and trimming were deduced from the DNA. Of some 250,000 clones detected, roughly 90% appear once; the ten largest clones hold 2.2%. The CDR3 covers 15 residues. The germline CDR1 and CDR2 sequences are MNHEY and SMNVEV (reference sequence). The J segment lost 7 bases and the V segment lost 2 bases, leaving 6 bases of the junction unmatched.

Sequencing was carried out using peripheral blood. The chain joins TRBV27 to TRBJ2-1; TRBD2 agrees at 9 bases. The clonotype was recovered from a man in his thirties or forties who had recovered from COVID-19. The CDR3 region is CASSLAGGRSNEQFF. The CDR3 DNA is TGTGCCAGCAGTTTAGCGGGGGGGCGATCGAATGAGCAGTTCTTC.